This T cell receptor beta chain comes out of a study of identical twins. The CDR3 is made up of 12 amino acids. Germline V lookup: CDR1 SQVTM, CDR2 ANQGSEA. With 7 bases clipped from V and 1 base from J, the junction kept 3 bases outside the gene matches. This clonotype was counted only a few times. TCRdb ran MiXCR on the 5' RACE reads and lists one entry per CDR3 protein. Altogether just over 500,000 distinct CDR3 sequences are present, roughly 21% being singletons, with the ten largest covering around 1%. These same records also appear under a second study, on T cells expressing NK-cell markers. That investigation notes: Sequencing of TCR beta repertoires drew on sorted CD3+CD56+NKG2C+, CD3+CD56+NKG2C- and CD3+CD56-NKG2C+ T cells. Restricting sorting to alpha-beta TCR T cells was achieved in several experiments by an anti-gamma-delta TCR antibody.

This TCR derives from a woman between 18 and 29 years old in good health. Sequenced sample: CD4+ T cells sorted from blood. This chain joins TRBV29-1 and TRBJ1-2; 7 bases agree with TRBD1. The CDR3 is CSARGVNYGYTF. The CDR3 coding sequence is TGCAGCGCCAGGGGGGTTAACTATGGCTACACCTTC.